The sequence of this T cell receptor beta chain was determined in a study of beta chain features in type 1 diabetes. Isolated RNA was reverse transcribed in full, so expressed TCRB transcripts were sequenced. Method: immunoSEQ multiplex PCR; TCRdb's copy keeps in-frame clones and lacks some. The sample includes roughly 140,000 clones, approximately 52% of them seen just once. CDR1 and CDR2 from the germline V gene are SGHRS and YFSETQ. Unmatched junction bases numbered 3, after V lost 5 bases and J lost 2 bases. The CDR3 is made up of 13 amino acids. The chain carries TRBV5-1 and TRBJ2-7; 8 bases are a match to TRBD2. This sequence was found in a man aged 18 to 35 in good health. Source material: Tregs from blood. In DNA form, the CDR3 reads TGCGCCAGCAGATTAGCGGGGACCTACGAGCAGTACTTC. Translating gives CASRLAGTYEQYF.